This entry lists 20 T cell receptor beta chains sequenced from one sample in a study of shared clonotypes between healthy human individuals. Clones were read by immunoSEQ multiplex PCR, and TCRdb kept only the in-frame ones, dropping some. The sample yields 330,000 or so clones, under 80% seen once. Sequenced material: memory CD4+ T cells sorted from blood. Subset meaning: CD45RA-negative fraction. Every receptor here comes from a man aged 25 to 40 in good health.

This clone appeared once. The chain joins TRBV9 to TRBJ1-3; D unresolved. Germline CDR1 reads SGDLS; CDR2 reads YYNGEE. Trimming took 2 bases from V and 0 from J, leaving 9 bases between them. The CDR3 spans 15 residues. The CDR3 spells CASSVEKNSGNTIYF. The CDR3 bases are TGTGCCAGCAGCGTGGAGAAGAACTCTGGAAACACCATATATTTT. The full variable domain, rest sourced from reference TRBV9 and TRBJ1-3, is DSGVTQTPKHLITATGQRVTLRCSPRSGDLSVYWYQQSLDQGLQFLIQYYNGEERAKGNILERFSAQQFPDLHSELNLSSLELGDSALYFCASSVEKNSGNTIYFGEGSWLTVV.

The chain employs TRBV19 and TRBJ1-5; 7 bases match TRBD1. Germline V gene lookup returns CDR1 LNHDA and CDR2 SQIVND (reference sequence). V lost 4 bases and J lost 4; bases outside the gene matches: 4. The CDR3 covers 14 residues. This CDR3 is CASSTTGVNQPQHF. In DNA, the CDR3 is TGTGCCAGTAGTACCACAGGGGTGAATCAGCCCCAGCATTTT.

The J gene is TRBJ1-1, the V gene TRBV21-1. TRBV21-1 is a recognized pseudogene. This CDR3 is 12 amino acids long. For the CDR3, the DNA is TGTGCCAGCAGGGAGGAGAGCGCTGAAGCTTTCTTT. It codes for CASREESAEAFF.

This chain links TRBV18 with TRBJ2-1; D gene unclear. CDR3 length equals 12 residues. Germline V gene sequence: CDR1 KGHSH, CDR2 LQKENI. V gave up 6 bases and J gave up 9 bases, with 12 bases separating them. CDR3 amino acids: CASSLYGFEQFF. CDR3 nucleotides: TGTGCCAGCTCCCTGTATGGCTTTGAGCAGTTCTTC.

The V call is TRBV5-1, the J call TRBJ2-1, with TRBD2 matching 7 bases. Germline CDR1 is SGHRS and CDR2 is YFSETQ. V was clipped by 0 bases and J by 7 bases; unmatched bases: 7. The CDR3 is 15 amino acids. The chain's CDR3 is CASSLVEGGYNEQFF. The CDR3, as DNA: TGCGCCAGCAGCTTGGTTGAGGGAGGGTATAATGAGCAGTTCTTC.

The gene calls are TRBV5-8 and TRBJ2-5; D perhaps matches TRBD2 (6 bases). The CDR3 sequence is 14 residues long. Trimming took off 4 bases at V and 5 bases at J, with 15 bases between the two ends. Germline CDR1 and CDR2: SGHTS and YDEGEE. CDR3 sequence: CASSGGSRSETQYF. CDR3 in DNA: TGTGCCAGCAGCGGGGGGTCGAGGTCGGAGACCCAGTACTTC.

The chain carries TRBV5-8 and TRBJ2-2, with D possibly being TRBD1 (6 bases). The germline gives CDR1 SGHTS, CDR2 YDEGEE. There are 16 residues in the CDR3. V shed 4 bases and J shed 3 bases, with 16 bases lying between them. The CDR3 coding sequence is TGTGCCAGCAGCCCCAACCGGGGACATTACACCGGGGAGCTGTTTTTT. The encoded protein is CASSPNRGHYTGELFF. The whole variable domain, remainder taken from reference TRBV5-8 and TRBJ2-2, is EAGVTQSPTHLIKTRGQQATLRCSPISGHTSVYWYQQALGLGLQFLLWYDEGEERNRGNFPPRFSGRQFPNYSSELNVNALELEDSALYLCASSPNRGHYTGELFFGEGSRLTVL.

CDR3 DNA sequence: TGTGCCAGCAGTTATACCTTGGAGACCCAGTACTTC. It codes for CASSYTLETQYF. The chain couples TRBV6-6 to TRBJ2-5, with D uncertain. The CDR3 has 12 residues. V lost 3 bases and J lost 5, with 7 bases in between. Germline V gene sequence: CDR1 MNHNY, CDR2 SVGAGI (reference sequence).

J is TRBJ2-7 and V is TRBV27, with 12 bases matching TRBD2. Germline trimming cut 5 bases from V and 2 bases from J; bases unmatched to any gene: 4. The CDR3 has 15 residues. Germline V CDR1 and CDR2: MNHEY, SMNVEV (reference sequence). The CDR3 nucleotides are TGTGCCAGCAGTCCCCTAGCGGGAGGGACCTACGAGCAGTACTTC. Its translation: CASSPLAGGTYEQYF.

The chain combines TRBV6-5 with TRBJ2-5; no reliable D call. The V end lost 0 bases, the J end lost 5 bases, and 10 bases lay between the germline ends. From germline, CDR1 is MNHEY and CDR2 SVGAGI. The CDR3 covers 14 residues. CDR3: CASSYSQAGETQYF. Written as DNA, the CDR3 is TGTGCCAGCAGTTACTCCCAGGCCGGGGAGACCCAGTACTTC.

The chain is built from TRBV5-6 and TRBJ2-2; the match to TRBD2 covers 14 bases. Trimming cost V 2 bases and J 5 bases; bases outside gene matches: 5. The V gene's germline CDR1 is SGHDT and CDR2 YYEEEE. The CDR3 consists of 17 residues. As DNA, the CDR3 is TGTGCCAGCAGCTTTTTGACTAGCGGGAGGGGGACCGGGGAGCTGTTTTTT. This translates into CASSFLTSGRGTGELFF.

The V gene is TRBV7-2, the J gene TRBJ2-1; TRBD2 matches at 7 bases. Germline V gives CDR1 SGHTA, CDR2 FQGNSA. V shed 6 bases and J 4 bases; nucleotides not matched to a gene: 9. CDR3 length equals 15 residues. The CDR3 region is CASRLGDYYYNEQFF. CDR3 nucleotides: TGTGCCAGCAGACTAGGGGACTACTATTACAATGAGCAGTTCTTC.

The CDR3 region is CASSLESGWEEKLFF. CDR3 bases: TGTGCCAGCAGCTTAGAATCCGGTTGGGAGGAAAAACTGTTTTTT. The rearrangement joins TRBV7-9 to TRBJ1-4; unclear D gene. The germline gives CDR1 SEHNR, CDR2 FQNEAQ (reference sequence). The CDR3 totals 15 residues. Deletions cut 1 base from V and 8 bases from J, with 14 bases between.

As DNA, the CDR3 is TGCAGCGTCGACAGGGGTTACTATGGCTACACCTTC. It yields the protein CSVDRGYYGYTF. This rearrangement joins TRBV29-1 to TRBJ1-2, with 8 bases that match TRBD1. This CDR3 contains 12 residues. With 6 bases clipped from V and 3 bases from J, the junction kept 3 bases outside the gene matches. Germline V gene sequence: CDR1 SQVTM, CDR2 ANQGSEA. The full variable domain, with the rest looked up from reference TRBV29-1 and TRBJ1-2, is SAVISQKPSRDICQRGTSLTIQCQVDSQVTMMFWYRQQPGQSLTLIATANQGSEATYESGFVIDKFPISRPNLTFSTLTVSNMSPEDSSIYLCSVDRGYYGYTFGSGTRLTVV.

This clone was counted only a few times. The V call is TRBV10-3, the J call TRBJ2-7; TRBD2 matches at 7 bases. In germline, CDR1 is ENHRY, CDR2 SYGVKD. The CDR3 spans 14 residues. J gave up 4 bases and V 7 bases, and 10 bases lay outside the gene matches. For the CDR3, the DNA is TGTGCCATCAACCGGGGCGGGAGAGGGTACGAGCAGTACTTC. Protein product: CAINRGGRGYEQYF.

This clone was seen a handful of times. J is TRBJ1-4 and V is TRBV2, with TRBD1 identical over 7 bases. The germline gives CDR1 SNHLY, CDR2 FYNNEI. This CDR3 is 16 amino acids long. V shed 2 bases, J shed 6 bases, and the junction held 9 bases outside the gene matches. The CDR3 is CASSESWGTAHEKLFF. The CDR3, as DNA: TGTGCCAGCAGTGAAAGTTGGGGGACAGCTCATGAAAAACTGTTTTTT.

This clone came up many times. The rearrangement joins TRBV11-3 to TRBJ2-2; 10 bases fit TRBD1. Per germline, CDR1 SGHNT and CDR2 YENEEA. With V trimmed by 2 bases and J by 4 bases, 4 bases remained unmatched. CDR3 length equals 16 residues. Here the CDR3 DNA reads TGTGCCAGCAGCTTACACGGACAGGGGGGCACCGGGGAGCTGTTTTTT. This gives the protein CASSLHGQGGTGELFF.

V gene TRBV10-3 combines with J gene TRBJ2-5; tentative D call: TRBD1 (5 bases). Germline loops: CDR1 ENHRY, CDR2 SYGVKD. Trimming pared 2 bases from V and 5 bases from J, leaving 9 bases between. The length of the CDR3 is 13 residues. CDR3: CAISEAGQETQYF. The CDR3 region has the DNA TGTGCCATCAGTGAGGCAGGGCAGGAGACCCAGTACTTC.

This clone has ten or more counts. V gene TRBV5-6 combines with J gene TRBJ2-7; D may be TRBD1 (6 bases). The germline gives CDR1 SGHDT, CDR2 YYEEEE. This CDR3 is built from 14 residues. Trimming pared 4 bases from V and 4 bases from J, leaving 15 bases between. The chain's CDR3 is CASSTRRGGYEQYF. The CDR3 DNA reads TGTGCCAGCAGCACCCGCAGGGGTGGGTACGAGCAGTACTTC.

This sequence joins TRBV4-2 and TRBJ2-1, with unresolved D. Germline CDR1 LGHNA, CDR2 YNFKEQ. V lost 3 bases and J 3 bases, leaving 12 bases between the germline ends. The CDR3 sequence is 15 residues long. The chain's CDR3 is CASSQFPALYNEQFF. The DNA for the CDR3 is TGTGCCAGCAGCCAGTTCCCAGCTCTCTACAATGAGCAGTTCTTC.